A single sample gave rise to the 11 T cell receptor beta chains below, sequenced in a study of regulatory T cells in long-lasting Graves disease. Time point meaning: newly diagnosed GD, antithyroid drugs for less than 3 months. The TCR library was made from RNA that had been extracted from PBMCs in TRIzol. TCR beta libraries were built with iRepertoire HTBI primers and Arm-PCR of CDR3 regions. TCRdb re-called the multiplex PCR reads through MiXCR, storing one row per CDR3 protein. The sample has some 340,000 distinct CDR3 sequences; over 9.5% are singletons. This same sample was also part of a study on T cells in Graves' hyperthyroidism and ophthalmopathy.

The input for sequencing was peripheral blood mononuclear cells (PBMCs), taken at new diagnosis, from a patient treated with antithyroid drugs. Receptor source: a woman between 18 and 29 years old with Graves disease.

This clonotype was seen at least ten times. The rearrangement links TRBV18 to TRBJ1-2; D gene uncertain. Between the trimmed V and J ends, which lost 2 bases and 2 bases, there was a span of 6 bases. This CDR3 has 13 residues. Per germline, CDR1 KGHSH and CDR2 LQKENI. CDR3 DNA: TGTGCCAGCTCACCAAAACAGAACTATGGCTACACCTTC. The encoded protein is CASSPKQNYGYTF. Full variable domain (missing parts from reference TRBV18 and TRBJ1-2): NAGVMQNPRHLVRRRGQEARLRCSPMKGHSHVYWYRQLPEEGLKFMVYLQKENIIDESGMPKERFSAEFPKEGPSILRIQQVVRGDSAAYFCASSPKQNYGYTFGSGTRLTVV.

In regard to this clonotype: A much larger clone sits a single nucleotide away, making a read error possible. V is TRBV12-3 or TRBV12-4 and J is TRBJ1-2; D perhaps matches TRBD1 (5 bases). This CDR3 has 14 residues. CDR3 nucleotides: TGTGCCAGCAGTTCACCCGGGACTAACTATGGCTACATCTTC. Its protein is CASSSPGTNYGYIF.

The chain uses TRBV13 and TRBJ1-1; D gene unclear. CDR3 length: 13 residues. Germline V CDR1 and CDR2: PRHDT, FYEKMQ (reference sequence). V was clipped by 5 bases and J by 6 bases, with 13 bases between them. As DNA, the CDR3 is TGTGCCAGCAGCGAGAGGGTTCGGGCTGAAGCTTTCTTT. Protein: CASSERVRAEAFF. The complete variable domain, with remaining parts taken from reference TRBV13 and TRBJ1-1, reads AAGVIQSPRHLIKEKRETATLKCYPIPRHDTVYWYQQGPGQDPQFLISFYEKMQSDKGSIPDRFSAQQFSDYHSELNMSSLELGDSALYFCASSERVRAEAFFGQGTRLTVV.

This clonotype was seen more than once but under ten times. The chain links TRBV5-1 to TRBJ2-4; no firm D call. The ends were cut back, 0 bases at V and 1 base at J, with 5 bases in the middle. Per the germline V gene, CDR1 is SGHRS and CDR2 is YFSETQ. The length of the CDR3 is 14 residues. CDR3 coding DNA: TGCGCCAGCAGCTTGGGGGATGCCAAAAACATTCAGTACTTC. The encoded protein is CASSLGDAKNIQYF.

This clonotype was picked up many times. The chain employs TRBV29-1 and TRBJ2-7; D might be TRBD1 or TRBD2, each matching 5 bases. The CDR3 contains 15 residues. Trimming stripped 4 bases from V and 7 bases from J, with 23 bases between. The V gene's germline CDR1 is SQVTM and CDR2 ANQGSEA. The CDR3 bases are TGCAGCGTTGTTTTGGCCCGGGTGGGACGGAATGAGCAGTACTTC. The encoded protein is CSVVLARVGRNEQYF.

This clonotype was recorded many times. The chain links TRBV7-9 to TRBJ2-5; D unclear. V lost 1 base and J lost 4, with 10 bases in between. Germline CDR1 is SEHNR and CDR2 is FQNEAQ (reference sequence). The CDR3 is made up of 14 amino acids. The CDR3 here is CASSLGRPAETQYF. The CDR3 DNA sequence: TGTGCCAGCAGCTTAGGCAGGCCAGCAGAGACCCAGTACTTC.

This clonotype was seen repeatedly, ten times or more. The chain is built from TRBV20-1 and TRBJ1-2; the D gene is possibly TRBD1 (5 bases). V was clipped by 4 bases and J by 8 bases, with 23 bases between them. This CDR3 region has 15 residues. Germline loops: CDR1 DFQATT, CDR2 SNEGSKA (reference sequence). As DNA, the CDR3 is TGCAGTGCTACTACAAGAAGGAAAACAGGAGTGGGCTACACCTTC. It encodes CSATTRRKTGVGYTF.

In nucleotides, the CDR3 is TGTGCCACCAGTGAGGGCAGAAACTCCGGGCCTCGAGGGATGGGGGCTAATCAGCCCCAGCATTTT. As protein: CATSEGRNSGPRGMGANQPQHF. The rearrangement uses TRBV24-1 and TRBJ1-5, with a possible D match to TRBD1 (6 bases). Trimming shortened V by 4 bases and J by 4 bases, and 34 bases separated the two germline ends. Germline V gene sequence: CDR1 KGHDR, CDR2 SFDVKD. This CDR3 is built from 22 residues.

At least ten counts were recorded for this clonotype. This chain links TRBV11-1 with TRBJ1-1; no clear D gene. CDR1 is SGHAT, CDR2 FQDESV, per germline (reference sequence). Trimming shortened V by 3 bases and J by 7 bases, and 12 bases separated the two germline ends. The CDR3 runs 13 residues. The CDR3 spells CASSFGGESEAFF. For the CDR3, the DNA is TGTGCCAGCAGCTTCGGCGGGGAGAGTGAAGCTTTCTTT.

About this clonotype: Because the CDR3's place on the DNA is in doubt, the DNA is left out and the CDR3 is given as listed by TCRdb. The chain uses TRBV6-1 and TRBJ1-2; the DNA was not compared with TRBD1, the D call given in the table. The CDR3 contains 18 residues when both ends are counted. Looked up from germline, CDR1 is MNHNS and CDR2 is SASEGT. This chain's CDR3 is CASSETLRGSVFGDGYTF.

This clonotype was counted ten times or more. The chain is built from TRBV6-2 or TRBV6-3 and TRBJ1-2; TRBD1 might be the D (5 bases). V was pared by 5 bases and J by 8 bases, with 21 bases between. Germline V gene sequence: CDR1 MNHEY, CDR2 SVGEGT. The CDR3 extends over 15 amino acids. Here the CDR3 DNA reads TGTGCCAGCAGTACGCGGGACCGCCCGACGAGCGGCTACACCTTC. It yields the protein CASSTRDRPTSGYTF.